The subject of this entry is one T cell receptor (beta chain). Its antigen remains unidentified. A commercial ELISA kit detecting HCMV-specific IgG in serum was used to determine HCMV serostatus. Peripheral blood mononuclear cells were isolated from blood by Ficoll density gradient centrifugation. This record belongs to a study of T cells expressing NK-cell markers (dated by TCRdb to 2018 to 2020). Background for the entire study: TCR beta-chain repertoires were profiled in sorted CD3+CD56+NKG2C+, CD3+CD56+NKG2C- and CD3+CD56-NKG2C+ T-cell subsets from roughly eight donors. Libraries were sequenced as 2 x 150 bp reads on Illumina HiSeq 2000/2500, MiSeq or NextSeq. Randomly selected healthy volunteers, three men and five women, were used as the eight sequenced donors. Seven of the eight sequenced donors were HCMV-seropositive and one was HCMV-seronegative. The paper's findings and limits, for the study overall: In six donors, the dominant CD3+CD56+NKG2C+ clonotypes ranked among the top 10 CD8+ clonotypes, making up about 1.0-8% of CD8+ T cells. It remained unclear whether the expanded NKG2C-expressing T cell clones were specific for HCMV antigens. Those dominant clonotypes were again the most abundant among CD3+CD56-NKG2C+ cells in four donors, at about 25-65%.

Data came from an Illumina HiSeq 2000. TCR beta cDNA libraries were made by 5'RACE template switching that added a universal primer site and unique molecular identifiers. Synthesis of cDNA was primed from the TCR beta constant segment and was followed by two consecutive PCR amplification steps. As for the authors' bioinformatics: MIGEC was used to demultiplex reads and group the reads by UMI, and MiTCR was used to assemble and quantify clonotypes. Only TCR cDNA sequences supported by at least two reads were kept to exclude erroneous sequences. Downstream repertoire analysis used the tcR package, and clonotypes were matched across fractions by CDR3 nucleotide sequence plus V segment. VDJmatch was used to annotate antigen specificity against VDJdb, with one amino acid substitution in CDR3 allowed. Reads reprocessed by TCRdb are summarized as one entry per CDR3 protein sequence, and DNA is absent. The V and J calls follow TCRdb's processing rather than the paper's. In this sample's table one finds about 450,000 distinct CDR3 sequences. The ten largest make up roughly 7.2% of the sample.

The CDR3 has 15 amino acids, counting the end cysteine and phenylalanine. Only the protein is available. Per the germline V gene (reference sequence), DFQATT is the CDR1 and SNEGSKA is the CDR2. This TCR derives from a woman between 18 and 69 years old in good health. The V and J genes are TRBV20-1 and TRBJ2-3; TCRdb indicates TRBD1, and absent DNA this call remains unverified. Material for sequencing was blood T cells: a sorted CD56 or NKG2C T cell subset, CD4+ or CD8+ T cells, or bulk PBMC T cells (not recorded which). The CDR3 here reads CSASPFRGDTDTQYF.